The subject of this entry is one TCR beta chain. The antigen is undetermined. Deletions cut 8 bases from V and 3 bases from J, with 23 bases between. CDR1 LGHNA and CDR2 YNFKEQ come from the germline V gene. There are 16 residues in the CDR3. This record comes from a study of monozygotic twins with cystic fibrosis. Overall study findings and caveats: Clonality was generally low (median around 0.009), higher in the most severe patients. In this small cohort, shared CDR3 numbers showed no association with age, concordance or disease severity. Unrelated CF individuals shared fewer identical clonotypes than monozygotic CF twins.

Clones were sequenced by immunoSEQ multiplex PCR, and TCRdb holds only the in-frame ones, with some missing. Here the sample spans 34,000 or so clones, 80% to 95% being singletons. The sequence came from a girl under 10 years old with cystic fibrosis. Sequenced sample: blood. The chain is built from TRBV4-2 and TRBJ2-7; perhaps D is TRBD1 or TRBD2 (5 bases each). The CDR3 loop is CASGDAGNRGLYEQYF. The CDR3 DNA follows: TGTGCCAGCGGGGATGCAGGAAACCGGGGCCTCTACGAGCAGTACTTC.